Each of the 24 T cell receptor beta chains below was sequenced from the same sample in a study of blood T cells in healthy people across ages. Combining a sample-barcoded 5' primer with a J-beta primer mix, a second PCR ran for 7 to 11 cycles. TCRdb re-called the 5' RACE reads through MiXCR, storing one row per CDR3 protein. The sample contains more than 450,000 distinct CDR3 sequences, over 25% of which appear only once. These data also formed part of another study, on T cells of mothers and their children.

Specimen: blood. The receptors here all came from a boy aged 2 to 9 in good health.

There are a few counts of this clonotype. The CDR3 DNA sequence: TGTGCCAGCAGTCATGGGACAGGGGTCGCCTACGAGCAGTACTTC. It is translated as CASSHGTGVAYEQYF. The chain links TRBV12-3 or TRBV12-4 to TRBJ2-7, with TRBD1 matching over 10 bases. The J segment lost 2 bases and the V segment lost 5 bases, leaving 6 bases of the junction unmatched. This CDR3 has 15 amino acids.

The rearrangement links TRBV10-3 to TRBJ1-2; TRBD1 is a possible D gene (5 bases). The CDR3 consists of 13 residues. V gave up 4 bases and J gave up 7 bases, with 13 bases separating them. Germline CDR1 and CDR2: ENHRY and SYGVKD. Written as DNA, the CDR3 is TGTGCCATCAGTGTAGAGGGGCTCGGTGGCTACACCTTC. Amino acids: CAISVEGLGGYTF.

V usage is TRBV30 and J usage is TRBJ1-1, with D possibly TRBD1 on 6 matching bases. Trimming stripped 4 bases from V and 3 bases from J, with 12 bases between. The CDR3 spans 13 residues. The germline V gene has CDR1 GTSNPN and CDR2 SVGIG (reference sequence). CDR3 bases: TGTGCCTGGACCTGGGGGCTGGACACTGAAGCTTTCTTT. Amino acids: CAWTWGLDTEAFF. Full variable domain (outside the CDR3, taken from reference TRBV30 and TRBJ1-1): SQTIHQWPATLVQPVGSPLSLECTVEGTSNPNLYWYRQAAGRGLQLLFYSVGIGQISSEVPQNLSASRPQDRQFILSSKKLLLSDSGFYLCAWTWGLDTEAFFGQGTRLTVV.

CDR3 sequence reads: CASSLLRDRSLYGYTF. The DNA for the CDR3 is TGTGCCAGCAGCTTACTCCGGGACAGGTCTCTCTATGGCTACACCTTC. The chain is built from TRBV7-9 and TRBJ1-2; TRBD1 agrees at 8 bases. Losses at the gene ends were 2 bases for V and 4 bases for J; bases not matched to a gene: 9. CDR3 size: 16 residues. The germline V gene encodes CDR1 SEHNR and CDR2 FQNEAQ (reference sequence).

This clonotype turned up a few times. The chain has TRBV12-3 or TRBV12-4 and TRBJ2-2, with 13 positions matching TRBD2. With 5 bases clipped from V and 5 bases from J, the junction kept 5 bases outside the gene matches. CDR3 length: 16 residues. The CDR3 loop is CASSLGLAGRTGELFF. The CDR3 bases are TGTGCCAGCAGTCTGGGACTAGCGGGAAGAACCGGGGAGCTGTTTTTT.

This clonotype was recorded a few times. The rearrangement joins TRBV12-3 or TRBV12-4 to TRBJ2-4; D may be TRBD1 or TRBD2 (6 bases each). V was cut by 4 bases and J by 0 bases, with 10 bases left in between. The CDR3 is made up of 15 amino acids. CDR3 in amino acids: CASSWGATAKNIQYF. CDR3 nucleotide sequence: TGTGCCAGCAGTTGGGGGGCCACAGCCAAAAACATTCAGTACTTC.

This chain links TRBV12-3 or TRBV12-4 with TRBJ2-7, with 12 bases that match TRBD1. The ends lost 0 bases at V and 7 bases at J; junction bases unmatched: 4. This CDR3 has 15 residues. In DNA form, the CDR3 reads TGTGCCAGCAGTTTAGCGGGACAGGGGGCTCTAGAGCAGTACTTC. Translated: CASSLAGQGALEQYF.

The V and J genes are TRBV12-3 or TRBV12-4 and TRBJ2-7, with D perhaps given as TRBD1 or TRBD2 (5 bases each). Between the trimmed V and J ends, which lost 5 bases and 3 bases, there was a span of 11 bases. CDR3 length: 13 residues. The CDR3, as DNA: TGTGCCAGCAGTACAGGAGGACTCTACGAGCAGTACTTC. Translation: CASSTGGLYEQYF.

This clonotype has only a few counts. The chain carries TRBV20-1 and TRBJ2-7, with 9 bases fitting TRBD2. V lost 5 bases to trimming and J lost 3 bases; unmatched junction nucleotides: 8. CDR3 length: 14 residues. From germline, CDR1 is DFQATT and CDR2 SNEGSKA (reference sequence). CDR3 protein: CSAGASGEYYEQYF. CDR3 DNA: TGCAGTGCTGGTGCTAGCGGGGAATACTACGAGCAGTACTTC.

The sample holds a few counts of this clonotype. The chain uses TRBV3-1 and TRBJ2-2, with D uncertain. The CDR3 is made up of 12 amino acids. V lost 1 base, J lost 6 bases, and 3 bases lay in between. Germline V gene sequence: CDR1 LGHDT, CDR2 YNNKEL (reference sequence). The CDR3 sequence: CASSQGPGELFF. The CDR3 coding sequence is TGTGCCAGCAGCCAAGGTCCCGGGGAGCTGTTTTTT.

CDR3 coding DNA: TGTGCCATCAAGGGCGGCGGGCCATCCCAAGAGACCCAGTACTTC. Translation gives CAIKGGGPSQETQYF. The gene calls are TRBV10-3 and TRBJ2-5; D is perhaps TRBD2 (5 bases). CDR1 and CDR2 (germline): ENHRY, SYGVKD. V shed 7 bases and J shed 1 base, with 16 bases lying between them. The CDR3 length is 15 residues.

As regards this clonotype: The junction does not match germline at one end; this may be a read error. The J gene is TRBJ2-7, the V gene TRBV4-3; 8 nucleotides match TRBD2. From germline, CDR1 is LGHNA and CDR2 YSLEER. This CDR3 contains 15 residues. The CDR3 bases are TGCGCCAGCAGACAAGATAGCGGGAACATCTACGAGCAGTACTTC. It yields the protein CASRQDSGNIYEQYF.

CDR3 sequence: CASSPWTSGGASEQFF. The CDR3 DNA sequence: TGTGCCAGCTCACCATGGACTAGCGGGGGGGCTAGTGAGCAGTTCTTC. The chain is built from TRBV18 and TRBJ2-1, with 15 bases identical to TRBD2. This CDR3 comprises 16 residues. Germline lookup yields CDR1 KGHSH and CDR2 LQKENI. The J segment lost 9 bases and the V segment lost 2 bases, leaving 5 bases of the junction unmatched. Combining the CDR3 with reference TRBV18 and TRBJ2-1 gives the whole variable domain NAGVMQNPRHLVRRRGQEARLRCSPMKGHSHVYWYRQLPEEGLKFMVYLQKENIIDESGMPKERFSAEFPKEGPSILRIQQVVRGDSAAYFCASSPWTSGGASEQFFGPGTRLTVL.

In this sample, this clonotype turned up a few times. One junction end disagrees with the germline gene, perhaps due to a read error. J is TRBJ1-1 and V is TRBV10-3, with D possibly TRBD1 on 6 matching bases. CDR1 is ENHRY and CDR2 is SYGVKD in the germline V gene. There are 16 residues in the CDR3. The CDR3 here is CAISPNREMRNTEAFF. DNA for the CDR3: TGCGCCATCAGCCCCAACAGGGAGATGAGGAACACTGAAGCTTTCTTT.

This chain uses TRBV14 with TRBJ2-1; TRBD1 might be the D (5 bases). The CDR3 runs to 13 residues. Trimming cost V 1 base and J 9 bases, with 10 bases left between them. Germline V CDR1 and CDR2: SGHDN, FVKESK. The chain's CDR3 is CASSQVPRGEQFF. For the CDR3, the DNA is TGTGCCAGCAGCCAAGTCCCTAGGGGTGAGCAGTTCTTC. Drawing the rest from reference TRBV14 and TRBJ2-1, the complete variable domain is EAGVTQFPSHSVIEKGQTVTLRCDPISGHDNLYWYRRVMGKEIKFLLHFVKESKQDESGMPNNRFLAERTGGTYSTLKVQPAELEDSGVYFCASSQVPRGEQFFGPGTRLTVL.

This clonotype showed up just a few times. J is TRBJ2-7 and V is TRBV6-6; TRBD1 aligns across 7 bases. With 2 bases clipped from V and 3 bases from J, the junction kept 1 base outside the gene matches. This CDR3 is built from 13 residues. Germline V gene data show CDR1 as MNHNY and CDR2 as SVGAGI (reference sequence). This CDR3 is CASSYGTVYEQYF. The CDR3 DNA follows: TGTGCCAGCAGTTACGGGACAGTCTACGAGCAGTACTTC.

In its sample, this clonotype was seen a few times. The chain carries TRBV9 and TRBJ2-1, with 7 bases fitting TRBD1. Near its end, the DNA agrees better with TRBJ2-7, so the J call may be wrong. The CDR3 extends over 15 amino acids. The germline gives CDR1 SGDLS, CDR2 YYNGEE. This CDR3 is CASSVDSRGSYEQYF. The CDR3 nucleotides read TGTGCCAGCAGCGTAGACTCCAGGGGGAGCTACGAGCAGTACTTC.

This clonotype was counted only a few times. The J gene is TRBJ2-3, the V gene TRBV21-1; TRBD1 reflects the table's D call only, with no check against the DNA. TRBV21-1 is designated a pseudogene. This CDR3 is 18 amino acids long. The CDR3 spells CASISEGRVAPSTDTQYF. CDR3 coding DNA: TGTGCCAGCATTTCGGAGGGGCGAGTAGCCCCTAGCACAGATACGCAGTATTTT.

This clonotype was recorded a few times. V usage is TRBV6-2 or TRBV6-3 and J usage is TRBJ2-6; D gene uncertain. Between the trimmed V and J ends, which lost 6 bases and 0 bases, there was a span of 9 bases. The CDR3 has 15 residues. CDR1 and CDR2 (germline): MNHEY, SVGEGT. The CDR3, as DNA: TGTGCCAGCAGCTCCGTTTTCTCTGGGGCCAACGTCCTGACTTTC. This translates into CASSSVFSGANVLTF.

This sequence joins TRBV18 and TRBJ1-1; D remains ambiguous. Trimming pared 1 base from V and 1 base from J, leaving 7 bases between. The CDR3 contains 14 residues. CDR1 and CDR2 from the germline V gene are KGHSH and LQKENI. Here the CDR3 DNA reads TGTGCCAGCTCACCACAGTCGGGGAACACTGAAGCTTTCTTT. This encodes CASSPQSGNTEAFF.

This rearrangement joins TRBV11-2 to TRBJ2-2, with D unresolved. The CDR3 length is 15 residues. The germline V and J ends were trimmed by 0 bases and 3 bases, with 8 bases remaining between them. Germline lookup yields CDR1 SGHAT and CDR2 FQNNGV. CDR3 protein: CASSLDSLYTGELFF. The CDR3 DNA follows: TGTGCCAGCAGCTTAGATAGCCTATACACCGGGGAGCTGTTTTTT.

CDR3 sequence: CASSQGLGPETQYF. The CDR3 DNA sequence: TGTGCCAGCAGTCAAGGACTGGGACCAGAGACCCAGTACTTC. The rearrangement links TRBV6-5 to TRBJ2-5; D possibly uses TRBD1 or TRBD2 (5 bases each). V was pared by 5 bases and J by 4 bases, with 14 bases between. Germline V gene sequence: CDR1 MNHEY, CDR2 SVGAGI. The CDR3 consists of 14 residues.

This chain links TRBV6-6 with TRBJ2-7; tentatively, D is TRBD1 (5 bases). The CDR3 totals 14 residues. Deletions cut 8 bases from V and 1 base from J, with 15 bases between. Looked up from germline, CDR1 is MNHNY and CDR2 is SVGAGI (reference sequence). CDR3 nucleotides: TGTGCCAGCCAGCTCAGTGCAGGGTCCTACGAGCAGTACTTC. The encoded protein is CASQLSAGSYEQYF.

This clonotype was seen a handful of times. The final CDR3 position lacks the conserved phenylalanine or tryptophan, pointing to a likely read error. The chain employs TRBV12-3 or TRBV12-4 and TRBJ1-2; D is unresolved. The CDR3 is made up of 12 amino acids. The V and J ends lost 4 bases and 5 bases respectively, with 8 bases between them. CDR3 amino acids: CASSSTSYGYTL. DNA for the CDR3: TGTGCCAGCAGTTCGACGTCATATGGCTACACCCTC.